This T cell receptor (beta chain) was captured by sequencing in a study of CD8+ T cells in alopecia areata. Overall study context: Twice daily, treated patients received 5 to 10 mg of oral tofacitinib. The study, taken as a whole, reports: There was only one nonresponder, so it was unclear how baseline CD8+ expansion relates to response.

With regard to this clone: Its antigen is still unknown.

Isolated RNA was reverse transcribed into cDNA used as the sequencing template. Sequencing was performed with immunoSEQ multiplex PCR; in TCRdb, only in-frame clones are kept and a portion is missing. This table holds under 150,000 clones, 56% found once. The CDR3 runs 15 residues. V was trimmed by 2 bases and J by 3 bases, leaving 14 bases between them. Per the germline V gene, CDR1 is SGHRS and CDR2 is YFSETQ. Stated treatment: oral pan-JAK inhibitor, 5-10 mg twice daily. The material was CD4+ T cells sorted from blood, obtained at week 24, from a patient treated with tofacitinib. The V call is TRBV5-1, the J call TRBJ1-2; TRBD1 is a possible D gene (5 bases). This TCR was sampled from a human donor with alopecia areata. The CDR3 spells CASSFQGREYYGYTF. In nucleotides, the CDR3 is TGCGCCAGCAGCTTTCAGGGTCGTGAGTACTATGGCTACACCTTC.